One T cell receptor (beta chain) is described in this entry. This clone was observed a handful of times. Its antigen target is currently unknown. No qualities accompany the bases; no much larger clone lies one base away. The sample belongs to a study of cytomegalovirus exposure and HLA in healthy donors (dated by TCRdb to the late 2010s). About the investigation overall: In an earlier analysis of 587 of the donors, 250 to 350 Gb of sequence data and just under 120 million unique TCR beta sequences from 180 million or so T cells were reported. Approximately 300 gigabases of sequencing data and around 85 million unique TCR sequences made up an early release that covered 500 to 700 HLA-typed donors. Among the roughly 400 genotyped donors, roughly 80% belonged to the genetic ancestry cluster associated with self-reported Caucasian donors. The aim of the study was to test whether cataloging public T cell receptors could identify signatures of past pathogen exposure. The T cell repertoires of 670 or so subjects were profiled by immunosequencing and related to cytomegalovirus serostatus. Besides the first cohort of roughly 640 subjects, a separate validation cohort made up of 90 to 150 different subjects was used. To predict cytomegalovirus infection status, the study brought together high-throughput TCR immunosequencing, statistical association of individual TCRs with disease status, and machine learning. A later analysis re-examined previously published TCR beta repertoires from about 700 donors and added high-resolution HLA genotyping to investigate patterns of TCR occurrence. In the later analysis, no new phenotypic data were used to find candidate immune exposures; instead, reliance was placed on TCR beta sequences and their occurrence across donors. In an earlier analysis of a few hundred of the donors, high-throughput TCR beta sequencing was used to judge whether each TCR beta V gene segment behaved as functional or pseudogenic. Donor age, sex, ethnicity and CMV serostatus were collected together with the repertoire data. Genome-wide SNP genotypes for about three fifths of the roughly 700 donors were used in a later genetic analysis, which treated that subset as a discovery cohort. Every repertoire in the discovery cohort had been generated on one and the same sequencing platform. HLA typing covered class I and class II loci at four-digit resolution. Typing coverage differed by locus: A, B, C, DRB1 and DQB1 were typed in roughly 629-640 donors, DQA1 in about 500, DPA1 in 600 to 610, and DPB1 in just under 490. Because of strong linkage in the cohort, a handful of DR-DQ haplotypes were treated as single units for association and clustering. On average, 235,054 unique TCR beta nucleotide sequences were sequenced per donor among several hundred genotyped donors of the cohort, with roughly 18% of those sequences being non-productive.

On the study overall, not on this receptor specifically: The presence/absence analyses assumed that sequencing depth was roughly uniform across donors, and that assumption may not be true. Most TCR sequences were seen in very few donors, while some public TCRs were found in many individuals. Only TCR beta chains were sequenced in this cohort, and the absence of alpha or paired-chain data limited detectable features. When HLA alleles, especially DR and DQ, strongly co-occurred, TCR associations were difficult to assign to individual alleles. A later analysis found that HLA-associated TCR beta chains were more clonally expanded and had lower generation probabilities than equally common non-associated chains. Cytomegalovirus status was reported to be diagnosed by the classifier with high specificity and sensitivity in both the original and validation cohorts. Linkage disequilibrium might explain the correlated functional status among segregating V segments, but an unknown experimental factor could not be excluded. HLA typing was unavailable for some donors at each locus, so association tests used only the typed subset. In vitro tests confirmed that a few of the cytomegalovirus-associated TCR beta chains recognize cytomegalovirus antigens. In an earlier analysis of approximately 590 of the donors, most TCR beta V segments appeared in productive rearrangements about 87% or about 30% of the time, broadly matching IMGT annotations. According to a later analysis, TCR association rates differed among HLA loci, with DRB1 alleles showing the most associated TCRs and HLA-C alleles showing the fewest. A later genetic analysis reported fewer N-insertions in productive TCRs among donors in an Asian-associated ancestry cluster than the roughly 650-donor mean. Most CMV-associated TCR beta chains appeared to be HLA-restricted in a later analysis, and the HLA associations seemed to be driven largely by CMV exposure. A further reported finding was that TCR beta sequences accurately predicted the HLA-A and HLA-B alleles for most subjects in the first cohort. A cluster of highly shared sequence variants was judged likely to be a technical artifact of the sequencing pipeline. A total of fewer than 200 TCR beta chains were listed by the study as associated with cytomegalovirus. The authors suggested that the approach could potentially be extended to other disease states and immunological phenotypes. In a later analysis, some 17,000 TCR beta sequences were associated with specific HLA alleles at a false discovery rate of 0.05. Because counts were too low, 15 to 20 rarely observed V segments, including chromosome 9 orphons, were excluded from the earlier analysis of some 540 of the donors. The only immune exposure information available for the cohort was CMV serostatus. A later analysis reported that several top co-occurrence clusters appeared linked to parvovirus B19, influenza, CMV and Epstein-Barr virus. V-gene and J-gene trimming of TCR beta chains was associated with a missense DCLRE1C variant in a later genetic analysis, and the association was replicated in an independent cohort.

The method behind the library was the immunoSEQ multiplex PCR assay. For the multiplex PCR, a mixture combining 60 forward primers for TCR Vbeta segments and 13 reverse primers for TCR Jbeta segments was used. The CDR3 region of rearranged TCR beta genes was amplified from genomic DNA with a multiplex PCR assay. Amplified TCR beta libraries were sequenced as 87-base-pair reads on the Illumina HiSeq System. In the original analysis: Across the 500 to 700 repertoires, a later analysis counted approximately 83 million unique TCR beta chains, 9 million to 14 million of which were shared by at least two donors. Raw reads were error-corrected and collapsed into unique sequences with a nearest-neighbor algorithm that merged closely related sequences to remove PCR and sequencing errors. CDR3 sequences were aligned to IMGT reference sequences to assign V, D and J gene segments. Each retained sequence needed at least a six-nucleotide match to both a V gene segment and a J gene segment. Rearrangements were classified as productive when the CDR3 lacked stop codons and remained in frame with V and J, and all other rearrangements were classified as non-productive. Following IMGT convention, CDR3 was defined as the stretch from the second conserved V-encoded cysteine up to the conserved J-encoded phenylalanine. Sequences without an unambiguous match to a single V gene segment were excluded from the earlier analysis of 500 to 700 of the donors. An earlier analysis of 587 of the donors classified V segments as functional when productive rearrangements were above 56.7% and as segregating when the standard deviation between donors was above 5%. To diagnose cytomegalovirus status from the catalog of TCR beta chain sequences, a statistical classification framework was built. In a later analysis, TCR nucleotide sequences were compared against IMGT/GENE-DB human TR gene sequences so that V and J genes could be assigned. The TCRdist pipeline was used in a later analysis to assign CDR3 sequences and most-parsimonious VDJ recombination scenarios. In a later analysis, each TCR beta chain was defined by its CDR3 amino acid sequence together with its V-gene family, and reads lacking a unique V-gene family were excluded. To address suspected cross-contamination and a sequencing artifact, a later analysis removed around 600 highly shared, low-generation-probability nucleotide sequences. In a later analysis, a clonal expansion index for each public chain was calculated from normalized within-repertoire ranks of inferred template counts. In a later analysis, generation probabilities were computed using a VDJ recombination model fitted to out-of-frame rearrangements, and the results were checked against IGoR. Hypergeometric tests were used in a later analysis to score TCR-TCR, TCR-HLA and TCR-CMV co-occurrence, with a repertoire-size bias correction applied to the TCR pairs. In a later analysis, false discovery rates were estimated by permuting HLA or CMV assignments 20 times. A later analysis grouped co-occurring TCRs with DBSCAN, adding TCRdist sequence similarity when clustering within HLA-allele-positive subsets. For co-occurrence clustering, repertoires with fewer than 30,000 or more than 120,000 public chains were excluded, along with roughly 5 repertoires with anomalous nucleotide sharing. TCRdb mirrors the immuneACCESS table, restricted to in-frame sequences. Some clones are absent from its copies; in checked studies, under half trace to an unresolved V gene, and the reason for the others is unknown. V, J and clone size are those of that table, while D and trimming were read from the DNA. The sample table lists around 160,000 clones, roughly 65% of them with a count of one. The top ten hold 4% to 5.5% of the sample.

The cohort consisted of 650 to 850 healthy bone marrow donors. Cohort members were all nominally healthy when sampled, although unrecorded immune exposures were likely present. The donor was CMV seropositive and belonged to the group of over 250 seropositive cohort members. A peripheral blood sample was provided by each donor, and peripheral blood mononuclear cells were used for TCR beta sequencing. The Qiagen DNeasy Blood Extraction Kit was used to extract genomic DNA from the blood cell samples. The source of this sequence is a woman in her late teens or twenties in good health and CMV-seropositive. Sequenced sample: PBMCs.

The DNA is TGTGCCAGCAGCCACCCCGGACAGGGAAGTCAGCCCCAGCATTTT. Translated, it gives CASSHPGQGSQPQHF. Recombination linked TRBV6-6 to TRBJ1-5, and 8 junctional nucleotides match TRBD1. Measured from the cysteine to the phenylalanine, the CDR3 is 15 residues long. The CDR3 DNA has 45 bases and is translated from base 1. V trim: 6 bases; J trim: 6 bases; unmatched bases: 10. The germline V gene (reference sequence) specifies MNHNY as CDR1 and SVGAGI as CDR2.